These 8 T cell receptor beta chains were sequenced from one sample in a study of vaccination and CD4 T cells after COVID-19. The study sequenced cultured CD4+ T cell DNA using the Oncomine TCR Beta short-read assay. TCRdb re-derived calls from the PCR reads in MiXCR, one entry per CDR3 protein. The table has some 14,000 distinct CDR3 sequences, 20% to 30% seen once; the top ten hold 15% to 20%. Sample treatment: roughly 10-day PBMC culture with coronavirus spike peptide pools or control peptides (ViraFEST assay). These receptors' targets are unknown. The source was CD4+ T cells from blood, cultured in vitro, collected after SARS-CoV-2 vaccination. These receptor sequences come from a human donor who had recovered from COVID-19.

This clonotype was counted only a few times. CDR3 sequence (DNA): TGTGCCAGCACCCCGCGGGGGGGTGGAAACACCATATATTTT. Translated: CASTPRGGGNTIYF. The rearrangement uses TRBV7-2 and TRBJ1-3, with a weak D call TRBD1 (5 bases). V dropped 7 bases and J dropped 3 bases, with 13 bases sitting between them. The CDR3 is made up of 14 amino acids. In germline, CDR1 is SGHTA, CDR2 FQGNSA.

For this clonotype: Because the CDR3 is missing its conserved closing phenylalanine or tryptophan, this is likely a read error. The V call is TRBV5-4, the J call TRBJ2-6; D unclear. Germline V gene lookup returns CDR1 SGHNT and CDR2 YYREEE (reference sequence). This CDR3 spans 16 amino acids. Trimming cost V 3 bases and J 6 bases, with 16 bases left between them. As DNA, the CDR3 is TGTGCCAGCAGCTCGGACCGTCCCATTGTGGCCAACGTCCTGACTTAC. Amino acid sequence: CASSSDRPIVANVLTY.

Sample share makes this clonotype large (0.1 to 1%). This chain uses TRBV7-2 with TRBJ1-1; 7 bases match TRBD1. The CDR3 is 14 residues long. With 5 bases clipped from V and 6 bases from J, the junction kept 9 bases outside the gene matches. Germline CDR1 SGHTA, CDR2 FQGNSA. CDR3 region: CASSTYDRAPEAFF. For the CDR3, the DNA is TGTGCCAGCAGCACCTACGACAGGGCCCCTGAAGCTTTCTTT.

The chain has TRBV4-3 and TRBJ1-2, with D perhaps matching TRBD1 (6 bases). The CDR3 runs 14 residues. Germline lookup yields CDR1 LGHNA and CDR2 YSLEER. V gave up 4 bases and J gave up 1 base, with 10 bases separating them. Here the CDR3 reads CASSPQGRNYGYTF. The CDR3 region has the DNA TGCGCCAGCAGCCCACAGGGCCGTAACTATGGCTACACCTTC.

This rearrangement joins TRBV6-2 or TRBV6-3 to TRBJ2-3, with a possible D match to TRBD1 (6 bases). The germline CDR1 and CDR2 sequences are MNHEY and SVGEGT. There are 15 residues in the CDR3. Trimming cost V 5 bases and J 0 bases, with 12 bases left between them. CDR3 coding DNA: TGTGCCAGCAGTGACGCCAGGGGTAGCACAGATACGCAGTATTTT. Translated, it gives CASSDARGSTDTQYF.

This chain uses TRBV5-5 with TRBJ1-5; D not certain. The germline V and J ends were trimmed by 0 bases and 2 bases, with 6 bases remaining between them. Looked up from germline, CDR1 is SGHKS and CDR2 is YYEKEE (reference sequence). The CDR3 extends over 14 amino acids. Here the CDR3 DNA reads TGTGCCAGCAGCTTGGGGCCGCGCAATCAGCCCCAGCATTTT. Translated: CASSLGPRNQPQHF.

This clonotype appeared a few times. CDR3 sequence: CSASRDRETDTQYF. CDR3 coding DNA: TGCAGTGCTAGCAGGGACAGGGAAACAGATACGCAGTATTTT. V and J are TRBV20-1 and TRBJ2-3; 9 bases agree with TRBD1. Trimming removed 3 bases from V and 3 bases from J; junction bases left unmatched: 4. CDR1 and CDR2 (germline): DFQATT, SNEGSKA (reference sequence). This CDR3 has 14 residues.

The J gene is TRBJ1-3, the V gene TRBV11-2; a weak D match, TRBD1 (5 bases). CDR3 length: 16 residues. Germline lookup yields CDR1 SGHAT and CDR2 FQNNGV. Between the trimmed V and J ends, which lost 3 bases and 0 bases, there was a span of 12 bases. The CDR3 here is CASSLGRDLSGNTIYF. CDR3 coding DNA: TGTGCCAGCAGCTTGGGAAGGGACCTCTCTGGAAACACCATATATTTT.